The 9 T cell receptor beta chains given below trace back to one sample, sequenced in a study of shared clonotypes between healthy human individuals. TCRdb's copy holds only in-frame clones and misses some; the assay was immunoSEQ multiplex PCR. The sample carries 2 million or so clones, 85% to 95% recorded once. The naive CD8 population came from CD45RO-negative cells selected for CCR7, without terminally differentiated effector memory CD45RA+ cells. Material: naive CD8+ T cells sorted from blood. The receptor source for this set is a man younger than 35 in good health.

The genes are TRBV6-5 and TRBJ2-5; D gene ambiguous. The ends were cut back, 6 bases at V and 1 base at J, with 15 bases in the middle. Germline CDR1 MNHEY, CDR2 SVGAGI. This CDR3 is built from 15 residues. CDR3: CASSFTLGRQETQYF. The CDR3 DNA is TGTGCCAGCAGCTTCACCCTAGGGCGCCAAGAGACCCAGTACTTC.

In regard to this clone: The sample holds other DNA sequences that translate to the same CDR3. The rearrangement uses TRBV6-5 and TRBJ2-2; D remains unclear. V was shortened by 2 bases and J by 3 bases, with 4 bases between the two germline ends. Germline-derived CDR1 and CDR2 are MNHEY and SVGAGI. The CDR3 is made up of 13 amino acids. CDR3 protein: CASSYPYTGELFF. The CDR3 coding sequence is TGTGCCAGCAGTTACCCGTACACCGGGGAGCTGTTTTTT.

The chain joins TRBV27 to TRBJ1-3, with D unresolved. The V gene's germline CDR1 is MNHEY and CDR2 SMNVEV (reference sequence). This CDR3 comprises 15 residues. V shed 2 bases and J shed 0 bases, with 8 bases lying between them. The CDR3 loop is CASSLNSRSGNTIYF. CDR3 bases: TGTGCCAGCAGTTTAAACAGCCGCTCTGGAAACACCATATATTTT.

This clone was seen a handful of times. The V gene is TRBV27, the J gene TRBJ2-5; D gene unclear. Germline CDR1 MNHEY, CDR2 SMNVEV (reference sequence). V was pared by 5 bases and J by 0 bases, with 7 bases between. The CDR3 is 13 residues long. The CDR3 DNA reads TGTGCCAGCAGTCCCCTGTACCAAGAGACCCAGTACTTC. This gives the protein CASSPLYQETQYF.

V is TRBV4-2 and J is TRBJ2-2, with 13 positions matching TRBD2. Germline values: CDR1 LGHNA, CDR2 YNFKEQ. Losses at the gene ends were 4 bases for V and 2 bases for J; bases not matched to a gene: 7. The CDR3 contains 18 residues. This CDR3 reads CASSPPGTSGVNTGELFF. The CDR3 nucleotides are TGTGCCAGCAGCCCCCCCGGGACTAGCGGGGTAAACACCGGGGAGCTGTTTTTT.

The V call is TRBV30, the J call TRBJ2-5; D remains ambiguous. V was pared by 4 bases and J by 3 bases, with 3 bases between. CDR1 and CDR2 from the germline V gene are GTSNPN and SVGIG (reference sequence). The CDR3 is 10 residues long. The CDR3 bases are TGTGCCTGGACAAAAGAGACCCAGTACTTC. Translated, it gives CAWTKETQYF.

The genes are TRBV21-1 and TRBJ1-6; the table's D call TRBD1 went unverified against the DNA. TRBV21-1 is marked as a pseudogene. The CDR3 sequence is 19 residues long. The CDR3 reads CASSSRDRDNLPYNSPLHF. CDR3 in DNA: TGTGCCAGCAGCTCCCGGGACAGGGACAACCTGCCCTATAATTCACCCCTCCACTTT.

The chain has TRBV19 and TRBJ2-7; the D gene is possibly TRBD1 (5 bases). This CDR3 region has 13 residues. V shed 6 bases and J shed 1 base, with 10 bases lying between them. CDR1 and CDR2 from the germline V gene are LNHDA and SQIVND (reference sequence). For the CDR3, the DNA is TGTGCCAGTAGATCCCGACAGTCCTACGAGCAGTACTTC. Protein: CASRSRQSYEQYF.

The chain joins TRBV10-2 to TRBJ1-5; D unclear. Germline V gives CDR1 WSHSY, CDR2 SAAADI. The germline V and J ends were trimmed by 1 base and 0 bases, with 7 bases remaining between them. The CDR3 covers 15 residues. Written as DNA, the CDR3 is TGCGCCAGCAGTGAGTGGATCCATAGCAATCAGCCCCAGCATTTT. Amino acids: CASSEWIHSNQPQHF.